Below, 21 T cell receptor beta chains from the same sample are listed, as sequenced in a study of cytomegalovirus exposure and HLA in healthy donors. The PCR used 60 Vbeta and 13 Jbeta primers. Here immunoSEQ multiplex PCR was the method, and the copy in TCRdb shows in-frame clones only, minus some. The sample includes tens of thousands of clones, 70% to 90% of them seen just once. Source material: PBMCs. The receptor set was obtained from a male donor in good health and CMV-seronegative.

This chain uses TRBV6-5 with TRBJ2-3; 8 positions match TRBD2. This CDR3 spans 15 amino acids. Germline CDR1 MNHEY, CDR2 SVGAGI. The V gene end was trimmed by 5 bases and the J gene end by 2 bases; junction bases not matched to a gene: 6. This CDR3 is CASSRAGGYTDTQYF. The CDR3 coding sequence is TGTGCCAGCAGTCGGGCGGGGGGTTACACAGATACGCAGTATTTT.

In this sample, this clone turned up once. The gene calls are TRBV19 and TRBJ2-5; D possibly corresponds to TRBD2 (6 bases). The CDR3 has 20 amino acids. Germline CDR1 LNHDA, CDR2 SQIVND (reference sequence). The germline V and J ends were trimmed by 2 bases and 5 bases, with 30 bases remaining between them. CDR3 sequence reads: CASSIRADGTAGWAGETQYF. The CDR3 region has the DNA TGTGCCAGTAGTATAAGGGCCGACGGGACCGCGGGGTGGGCTGGGGAGACCCAGTACTTC.

This chain joins TRBV30 and TRBJ1-1, with D unclear. Germline V gives CDR1 GTSNPN, CDR2 SVGIG (reference sequence). V dropped 5 bases and J dropped 3 bases, with 16 bases sitting between them. The CDR3 is 14 residues long. The CDR3 region is CAWFRVGRYTEAFF. CDR3 bases: TGTGCCTGGTTTCGGGTGGGTAGGTACACTGAAGCTTTCTTT.

This clone was counted a few times. J is TRBJ2-7 and V is TRBV30; 7 positions match TRBD1. The J segment lost 0 bases and the V segment lost 3 bases, leaving 5 bases of the junction unmatched. This CDR3 region has 14 residues. Germline assignment: CDR1 GTSNPN and CDR2 SVGIG (reference sequence). The CDR3 loop reads CAWRWDRNSYEQYF. The DNA for the CDR3 is TGTGCCTGGAGGTGGGACAGAAACTCCTACGAGCAGTACTTC.

The genes are TRBV7-9 and TRBJ1-5, with 8 bases that match TRBD1. This CDR3 contains 15 residues. V trimming: 6 bases; J trimming: 2 bases; junction bases outside the gene matches: 6. The germline V gene encodes CDR1 SEHNR and CDR2 FQNEAQ (reference sequence). CDR3 sequence reads: CASSPGGAGNQPQHF. The CDR3 nucleotides are TGTGCCAGCAGTCCAGGGGGCGCCGGCAATCAGCCCCAGCATTTT.

The V and J genes are TRBV7-9 and TRBJ2-7; possibly TRBD2 for D (6 bases). Germline CDR1 reads SEHNR; CDR2 reads FQNEAQ (reference sequence). V dropped 4 bases and J dropped 1 base, with 20 bases sitting between them. The CDR3 sequence is 17 residues long. CDR3 in amino acids: CASSSGPERALSYEQYF. The CDR3 DNA reads TGTGCCAGCAGCTCCGGGCCTGAGCGGGCCCTTTCCTACGAGCAGTACTTC.

The chain has TRBV5-1 and TRBJ2-1, with 14 bases identical to TRBD2. CDR3 length: 18 amino acids. Germline V gives CDR1 SGHRS, CDR2 YFSETQ. V was clipped by 5 bases and J by 1 base; unmatched bases: 8. For the CDR3, the DNA is TGCGCCAGCAGTTTTGGGGGGACTAGCGGGGGATCCTACAATGAGCAGTTCTTC. Translated, it gives CASSFGGTSGGSYNEQFF.

J is TRBJ2-7 and V is TRBV21-1; the table gives TRBD1 as D, unverified against the DNA. TRBV21-1 is a pseudogene segment. This CDR3 region has 16 residues. CDR3 DNA: TGTGCCAGCAGCAAAGGACGTTCAGGGGAAGCGTACGAGCAGTACTTC. Translation gives CASSKGRSGEAYEQYF.

The chain couples TRBV5-4 to TRBJ2-5; 9 bases fit TRBD1. The J call is doubtful: the DNA matches TRBJ2-7 better. Germline V gene data show CDR1 as SGHNT and CDR2 as YYREEE (reference sequence). This CDR3 has 16 residues. As DNA, the CDR3 is TGTGCCAGCAGCCCGCCCCCCGGGACAGGGCCCTACGAGCAGTACTTC. Protein sequence: CASSPPPGTGPYEQYF.

This chain uses TRBV19 with TRBJ1-1; D unresolved. Germline loops: CDR1 LNHDA, CDR2 SQIVND (reference sequence). CDR3 length: 15 amino acids. The V gene lost 1 base and the J gene lost 6 bases, with 15 bases spanning the gap. The CDR3 spells CASSIGGEGRPEAFF. As DNA, the CDR3 is TGTGCCAGTAGTATAGGTGGAGAGGGAAGGCCTGAAGCTTTCTTT.

The chain combines TRBV7-8 with TRBJ2-1; TRBD1 agrees at 7 bases. Looked up from germline, CDR1 is SGHVS and CDR2 is FQNEAQ. J was trimmed by 0 bases and V by 3 bases; bases with no gene match: 5. There are 16 residues in the CDR3. The CDR3 protein is CASSLGQLSSYNEQFF. The CDR3 nucleotides read TGTGCCAGCAGCTTGGGACAGCTAAGCTCCTACAATGAGCAGTTCTTC.

The chain combines TRBV30 with TRBJ2-7; 8 nucleotides agree with TRBD1. The J segment lost 6 bases and the V segment lost 2 bases, leaving 3 bases of the junction unmatched. The V gene's germline CDR1 is GTSNPN and CDR2 SVGIG (reference sequence). The CDR3 consists of 12 residues. CDR3 in DNA: TGTGCCTGGAGTCCGACAGGGGTCGAGCAGTACTTC. Translation: CAWSPTGVEQYF.

The chain is built from TRBV13 and TRBJ2-7; 9 bases map to TRBD1. The CDR3 is 15 residues long. With V trimmed by 5 bases and J by 2 bases, 7 bases remained unmatched. Germline V CDR1 and CDR2: PRHDT, FYEKMQ (reference sequence). The CDR3 bases are TGTGCCAGCAGCAGCACCGGGACAGGGACCTACGAGCAGTACTTC. Amino acids: CASSSTGTGTYEQYF.

This rearrangement joins TRBV7-2 to TRBJ1-1, with unresolved D. Germline loops: CDR1 SGHTA, CDR2 FQGNSA. Trimming removed 2 bases at V and 1 base at J, with 14 bases between. The length of the CDR3 is 16 residues. As DNA, the CDR3 is TGTGCCAGCAGCTTATTTCCTCTGGGCGAGAACACTGAAGCTTTCTTT. Its translation: CASSLFPLGENTEAFF.

This chain links TRBV29-1 with TRBJ2-4, with D perhaps matching TRBD2 (7 bases). Germline V gene data show CDR1 as SQVTM and CDR2 as ANQGSEA. The V end lost 6 bases, the J end lost 0 bases, and 15 bases lay between the germline ends. The CDR3 loop spans 15 amino acids. The CDR3 bases are TGCAGCGTCTGGGGGGGGCCACTAGCCAAAAACATTCAGTACTTC. It specifies CSVWGGPLAKNIQYF.

A single count supports this clone. CDR3 in DNA: TGTGCCAGCAGTACCCTGGGGAGGACGCATGAAAAACTGTTTTTT. Protein sequence: CASSTLGRTHEKLFF. This chain uses TRBV27 with TRBJ1-4; D not certain. The germline V gene has CDR1 MNHEY and CDR2 SMNVEV (reference sequence). V was shortened by 5 bases and J by 6 bases, with 16 bases between the two germline ends. The CDR3 consists of 15 residues.

The gene calls are TRBV7-9 and TRBJ1-1, with D possibly TRBD1 on 6 matching bases. The CDR3 length is 16 residues. CDR1 is SEHNR, CDR2 FQNEAQ, per germline (reference sequence). The V end lost 3 bases, the J end lost 0 bases, and 14 bases lay between the germline ends. The CDR3 DNA is TGTGCCAGCAGCTTTTCCTGGACAGTTTTGAACACTGAAGCTTTCTTT. It codes for CASSFSWTVLNTEAFF.

The chain's CDR3 is CASSWTGGSEQFF. CDR3 DNA sequence: TGTGCCAGCAGCTGGACAGGGGGAAGTGAGCAGTTCTTC. The chain couples TRBV7-3 to TRBJ2-1; 10 bases match TRBD1. The CDR3 runs to 13 residues. Germline lookup yields CDR1 SGHTA and CDR2 FQGTGA. Trimming took 4 bases from V and 9 from J; bases not matched to a gene: 3.

This clone was observed a few times. The chain carries TRBV4-1 and TRBJ2-3; D remains ambiguous. Germline CDR1 and CDR2: MGHRA and YSYEKL. The ends were cut back, 2 bases at V and 0 bases at J, with 15 bases in the middle. The CDR3 loop spans 17 amino acids. The CDR3, as DNA: TGCGCCAGCAGCCAAAAGTTCGACACTCCAAGCACAGATACGCAGTATTTT. Protein product: CASSQKFDTPSTDTQYF.

This rearrangement joins TRBV6-5 to TRBJ2-5; 10 bases fit TRBD1. Trimming at V came to 4 bases and at J to 11 bases, leaving 10 bases not matched to a gene. The CDR3 covers 14 residues. The germline gives CDR1 MNHEY, CDR2 SVGAGI. CDR3 DNA sequence: TGTGCCAGCAGTTTTAGACAGGGGGCGATTGAGCAGTACTTC. Protein sequence: CASSFRQGAIEQYF.

This clone came up a few times. V is TRBV6-6 and J is TRBJ2-1; possible D gene TRBD1, 6 bases. Germline V lookup: CDR1 MNHNY, CDR2 SVGAGI (reference sequence). The CDR3 loop spans 13 amino acids. Trimming shortened V by 0 bases and J by 8 bases, and 8 bases separated the two germline ends. CDR3 protein: CASSYSKGDEQFF. The DNA for the CDR3 is TGTGCCAGCAGTTACTCGAAGGGGGATGAGCAGTTCTTC.